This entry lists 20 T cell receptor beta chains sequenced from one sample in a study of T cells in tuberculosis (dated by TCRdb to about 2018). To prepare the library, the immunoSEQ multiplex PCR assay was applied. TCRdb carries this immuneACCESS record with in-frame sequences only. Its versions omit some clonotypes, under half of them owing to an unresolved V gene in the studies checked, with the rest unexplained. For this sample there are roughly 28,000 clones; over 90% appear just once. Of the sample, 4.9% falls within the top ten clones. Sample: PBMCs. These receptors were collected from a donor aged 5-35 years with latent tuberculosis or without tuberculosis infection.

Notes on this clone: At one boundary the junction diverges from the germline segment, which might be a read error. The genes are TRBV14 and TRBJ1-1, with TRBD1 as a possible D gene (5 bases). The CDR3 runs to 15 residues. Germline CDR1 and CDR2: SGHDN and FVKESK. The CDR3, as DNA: TGTGCCAGCAGCCAAGAATGGGGCCTTAACACCGAAGCTTTCTTT. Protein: CASSQEWGLNTEAFF.

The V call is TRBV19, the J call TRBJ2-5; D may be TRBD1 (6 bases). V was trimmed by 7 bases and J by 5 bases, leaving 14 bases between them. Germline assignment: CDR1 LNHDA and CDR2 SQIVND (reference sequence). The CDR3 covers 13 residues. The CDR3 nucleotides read TGTGCCAGTAACGCAGGCCAGGGGGAGACCCAGTACTTC. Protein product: CASNAGQGETQYF.

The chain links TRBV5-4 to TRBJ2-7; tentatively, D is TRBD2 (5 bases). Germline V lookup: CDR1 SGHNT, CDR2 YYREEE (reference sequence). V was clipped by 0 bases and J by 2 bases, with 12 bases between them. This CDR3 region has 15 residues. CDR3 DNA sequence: TGTGCCAGCAGCTTGGAAGCGGTGGCCCCCTACGAGCAGTACTTC. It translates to CASSLEAVAPYEQYF.

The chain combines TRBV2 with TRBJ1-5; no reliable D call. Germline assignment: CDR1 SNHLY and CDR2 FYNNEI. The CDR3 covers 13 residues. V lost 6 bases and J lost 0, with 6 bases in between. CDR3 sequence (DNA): TGTGCCAGCAGAGTCGGTAGCAATCAGCCCCAGCATTTT. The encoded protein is CASRVGSNQPQHF.

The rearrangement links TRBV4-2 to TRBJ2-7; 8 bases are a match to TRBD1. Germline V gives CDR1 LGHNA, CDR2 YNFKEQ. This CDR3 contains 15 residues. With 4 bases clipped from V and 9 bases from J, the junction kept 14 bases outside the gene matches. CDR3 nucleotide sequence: TGTGCCAGCAGCCCCCTTGGACAGGGCGGGCCGAGGCAGTACTTC. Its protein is CASSPLGQGGPRQYF.

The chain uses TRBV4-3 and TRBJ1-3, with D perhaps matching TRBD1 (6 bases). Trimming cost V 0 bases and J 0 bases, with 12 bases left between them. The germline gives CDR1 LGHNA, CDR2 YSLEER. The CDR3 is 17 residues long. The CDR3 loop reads CASSQEKGGNSGNTIYF. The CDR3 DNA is TGCGCCAGCAGCCAAGAAAAGGGGGGGAACTCTGGAAACACCATATATTTT.

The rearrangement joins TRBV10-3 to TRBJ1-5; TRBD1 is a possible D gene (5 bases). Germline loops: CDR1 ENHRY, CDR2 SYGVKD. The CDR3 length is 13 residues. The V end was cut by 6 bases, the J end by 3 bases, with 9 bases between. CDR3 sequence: CAIRAGNNQPQHF. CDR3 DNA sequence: TGTGCCATCAGGGCAGGGAACAATCAGCCCCAGCATTTT.

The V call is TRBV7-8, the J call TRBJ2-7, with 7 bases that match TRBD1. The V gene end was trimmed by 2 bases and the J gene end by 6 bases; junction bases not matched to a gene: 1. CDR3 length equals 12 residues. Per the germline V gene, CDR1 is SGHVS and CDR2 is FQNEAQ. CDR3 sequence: CASSLSGGEQYF. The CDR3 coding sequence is TGTGCCAGCAGCTTATCAGGGGGCGAGCAGTACTTC.

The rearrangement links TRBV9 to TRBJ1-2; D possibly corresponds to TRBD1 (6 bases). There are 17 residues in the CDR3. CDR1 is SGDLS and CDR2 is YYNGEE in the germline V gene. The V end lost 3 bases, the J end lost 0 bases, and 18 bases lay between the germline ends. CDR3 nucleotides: TGTGCCAGCAGCGCCTTCGTGACAGGAAAAGCTAACTATGGCTACACCTTC. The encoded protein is CASSAFVTGKANYGYTF.

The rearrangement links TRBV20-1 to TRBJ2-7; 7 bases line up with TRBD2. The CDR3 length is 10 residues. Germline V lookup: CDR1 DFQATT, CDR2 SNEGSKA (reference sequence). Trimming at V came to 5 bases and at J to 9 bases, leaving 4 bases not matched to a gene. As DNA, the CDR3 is TGCAGTGCTCGCGGGGGAGTGCAGTACTTC. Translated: CSARGGVQYF.

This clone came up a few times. CDR3 amino acids: CASSKPGQGNNEQFF. The DNA for the CDR3 is TGTGCCAGCAGTAAGCCGGGACAGGGGAACAATGAGCAGTTCTTC. The genes are TRBV6-1 and TRBJ2-1; 10 nucleotides match TRBD1. Trimming removed 5 bases from V and 5 bases from J; junction bases left unmatched: 6. This CDR3 is built from 15 residues. Germline-derived CDR1 and CDR2 are MNHNS and SASEGT.

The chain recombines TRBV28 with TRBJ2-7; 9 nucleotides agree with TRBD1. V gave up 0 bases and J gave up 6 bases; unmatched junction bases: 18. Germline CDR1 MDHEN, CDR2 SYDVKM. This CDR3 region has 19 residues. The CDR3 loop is CASSLCVGTGFFLSGEQYF. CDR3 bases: TGTGCCAGCAGTTTATGCGTGGGGACAGGGTTTTTCCTTTCGGGCGAGCAGTACTTC.

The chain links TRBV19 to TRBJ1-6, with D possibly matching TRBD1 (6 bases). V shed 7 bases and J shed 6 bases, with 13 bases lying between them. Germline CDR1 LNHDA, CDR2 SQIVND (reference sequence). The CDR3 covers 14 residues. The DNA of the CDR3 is TGTGCCAGTAACGCAGGGACAATTAATTCACCCCTCCACTTT. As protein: CASNAGTINSPLHF.

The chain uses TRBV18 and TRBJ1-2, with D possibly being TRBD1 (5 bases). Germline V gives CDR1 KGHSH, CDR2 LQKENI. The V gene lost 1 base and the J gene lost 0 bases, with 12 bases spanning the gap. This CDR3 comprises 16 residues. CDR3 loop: CASSPLRGVANYGYTF. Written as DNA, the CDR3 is TGTGCCAGCTCACCACTGCGGGGGGTAGCTAACTATGGCTACACCTTC.

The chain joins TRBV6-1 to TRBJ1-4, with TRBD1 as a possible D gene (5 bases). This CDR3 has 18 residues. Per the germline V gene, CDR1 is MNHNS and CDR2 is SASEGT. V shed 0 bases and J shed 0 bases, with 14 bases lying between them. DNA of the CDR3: TGTGCCAGCAGTGAAGCGAAGGGAGGGGCTGCAACTAATGAAAAACTGTTTTTT. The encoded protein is CASSEAKGGAATNEKLFF.

CDR3 amino acids: CASSYAGQGEYF. The DNA of the CDR3 is TGTGCCAGCAGTTACGCGGGACAGGGGGAGTACTTC. The chain couples TRBV27 to TRBJ2-7; TRBD1 matches 11 bases. V gave up 4 bases and J gave up 11 bases; unmatched junction bases: 4. Germline V CDR1 and CDR2: MNHEY, SMNVEV (reference sequence). The CDR3 extends over 12 amino acids.

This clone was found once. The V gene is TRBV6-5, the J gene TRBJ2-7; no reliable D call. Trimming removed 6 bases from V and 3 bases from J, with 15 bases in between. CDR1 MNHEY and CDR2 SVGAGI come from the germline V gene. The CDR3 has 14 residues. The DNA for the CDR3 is TGTGCCAGCAGCCTGAATACTGTGTACTACGAGCAGTACTTC. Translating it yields CASSLNTVYYEQYF.

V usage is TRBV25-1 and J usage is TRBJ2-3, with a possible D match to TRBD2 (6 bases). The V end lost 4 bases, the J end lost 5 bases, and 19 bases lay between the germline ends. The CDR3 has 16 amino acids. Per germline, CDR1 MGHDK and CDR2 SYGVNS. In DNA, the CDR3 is TGTGCCAGCAGTGGACCGGGACTCGGGGTAAAAGATACGCAGTATTTT. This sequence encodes CASSGPGLGVKDTQYF.

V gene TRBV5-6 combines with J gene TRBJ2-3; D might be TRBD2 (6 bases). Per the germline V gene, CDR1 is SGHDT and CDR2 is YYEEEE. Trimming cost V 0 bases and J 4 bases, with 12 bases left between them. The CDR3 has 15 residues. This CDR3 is CASSLGGTRSDTQYF. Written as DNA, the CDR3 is TGTGCCAGCAGCTTGGGCGGGACCAGGTCAGATACGCAGTATTTT. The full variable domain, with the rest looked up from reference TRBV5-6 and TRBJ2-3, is DAGVTQSPTHLIKTRGQQVTLRCSPKSGHDTVSWYQQALGQGPQFIFQYYEEEERQRGNFPDRFSGHQFPNYSSELNVNALLLGDSALYLCASSLGGTRSDTQYFGPGTRLTVL.

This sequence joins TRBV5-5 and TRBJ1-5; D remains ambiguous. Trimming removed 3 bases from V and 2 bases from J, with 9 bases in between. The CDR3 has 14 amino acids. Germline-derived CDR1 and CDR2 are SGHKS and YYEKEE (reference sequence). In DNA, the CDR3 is TGTGCCAGCAGCTCCGCAGCGCGCAATCAGCCCCAGCATTTT. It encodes CASSSAARNQPQHF.